The text below deals with one T cell receptor (beta chain). Under the authors' procedure: For nucleated cells, counts were estimated from reference gene primer amplification. The protocol was immunoSEQ multiplex PCR, while the TCRdb copy is restricted to in-frame clones and leaves out a portion. V and J calls and clone size come straight from that table; D and trimming were deduced from the DNA. The table shows some 48,000 clones, with roughly nine tenths occurring only once. This record belongs to a study of blood T cell repertoires in COVID-19. Study-wide background: COVID-19 samples, acute and convalescent, were from the United States, Italy and Spain. PBMCs, B-cell-depleted T cells, or T cells provided the cDNA or gDNA that made up the material.

Germline V CDR1 and CDR2: MNHEY, SVGAGI. CDR3 length: 14 residues. Unmatched junction bases numbered 5, after V lost 4 bases and J lost 5 bases. What was sequenced was peripheral blood. This TCR derives from a man in his sixties or seventies with active COVID-19. The chain combines TRBV6-5 with TRBJ2-3; TRBD1 matches at 8 bases. CDR3 protein: CASSFQGAQDTQYF. CDR3 nucleotide sequence: TGTGCCAGCAGTTTTCAGGGGGCGCAAGATACGCAGTATTTT.